This T cell receptor beta chain was retrieved from a study of blood T cells in healthy people across ages. Study findings and constraints: The diversity estimates, figures obtained from one million T cells, were considered underestimates.

All donors came from Russia, were Caucasian and healthy, and spanned ages about 6 to 100. At least 7 million PBMCs were isolated per sample. Every sample gave at least 6 micrograms of total RNA when it was extracted. A note on this clonotype: Its specificity is not known.

A second PCR, run for roughly 7 to 11 cycles, used a sample-barcoded 5' primer plus a J-beta primer mix. TCRdb recomputed calls from the 5' RACE reads with MiXCR, one row per CDR3 protein. The repertoire holds 1 million to 1.2 million distinct CDR3 sequences, around two fifths seen once, with about 12% in the top ten. The CDR3 is made up of 17 amino acids. CDR1 is ENHRY and CDR2 is SYGVKD in the germline V gene. The source is a young man in good health. Specimen: blood. The chain is built from TRBV10-3 and TRBJ2-5; no firm D call. The J call may be mistaken, given a closer DNA end match to TRBJ2-7. DNA of the CDR3: TGTGCCATCAGTGAGAAGTCCGTCGACCTCCAACGGGACGAGCAGTACTTC. Encoded protein: CAISEKSVDLQRDEQYF.